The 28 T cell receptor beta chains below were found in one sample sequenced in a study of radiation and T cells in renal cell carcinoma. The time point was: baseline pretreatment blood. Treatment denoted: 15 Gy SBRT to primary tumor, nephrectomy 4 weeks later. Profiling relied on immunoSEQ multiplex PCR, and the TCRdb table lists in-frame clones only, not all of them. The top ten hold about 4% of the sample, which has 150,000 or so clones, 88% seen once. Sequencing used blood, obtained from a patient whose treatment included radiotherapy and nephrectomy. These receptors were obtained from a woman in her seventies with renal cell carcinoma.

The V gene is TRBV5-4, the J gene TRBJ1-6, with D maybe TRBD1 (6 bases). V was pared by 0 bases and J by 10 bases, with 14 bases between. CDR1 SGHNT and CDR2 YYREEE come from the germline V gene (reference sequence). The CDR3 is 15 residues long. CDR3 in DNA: TGTGCCAGCAGCTTGGTGCCAGGGGAAATGTCACCCCTCCACTTT. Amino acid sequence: CASSLVPGEMSPLHF.

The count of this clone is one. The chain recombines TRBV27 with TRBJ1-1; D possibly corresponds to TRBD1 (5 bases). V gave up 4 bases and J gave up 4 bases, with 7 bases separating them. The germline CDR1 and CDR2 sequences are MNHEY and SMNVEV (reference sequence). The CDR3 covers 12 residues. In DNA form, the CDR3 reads TGTGCCAGCAGTTGGGGGGGCACTGAAGCTTTCTTT. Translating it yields CASSWGGTEAFF.

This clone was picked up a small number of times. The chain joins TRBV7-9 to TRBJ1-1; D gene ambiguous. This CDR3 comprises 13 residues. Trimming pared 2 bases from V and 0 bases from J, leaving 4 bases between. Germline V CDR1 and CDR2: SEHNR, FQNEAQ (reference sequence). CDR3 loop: CASSLSVNTEAFF. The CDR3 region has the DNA TGTGCCAGCAGCTTATCAGTGAACACTGAAGCTTTCTTT.

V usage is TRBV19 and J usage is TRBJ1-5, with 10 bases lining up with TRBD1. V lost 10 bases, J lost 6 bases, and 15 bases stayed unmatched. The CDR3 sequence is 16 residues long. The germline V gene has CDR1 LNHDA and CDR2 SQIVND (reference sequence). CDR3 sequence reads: CATTYGLTGGFQPQHF. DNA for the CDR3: TGTGCCACCACTTACGGGTTGACAGGGGGCTTTCAGCCCCAGCATTTT.

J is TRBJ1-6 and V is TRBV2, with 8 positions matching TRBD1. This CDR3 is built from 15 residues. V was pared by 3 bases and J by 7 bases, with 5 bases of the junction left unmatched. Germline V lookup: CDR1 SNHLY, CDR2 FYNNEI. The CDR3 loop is CASSDLTGENSPLHF. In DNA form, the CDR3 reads TGTGCCAGCAGTGACCTGACAGGGGAGAATTCACCCCTCCACTTT. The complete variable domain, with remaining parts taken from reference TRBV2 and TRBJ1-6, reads EPEVTQTPSHQVTQMGQEVILRCVPISNHLYFYWYRQILGQKVEFLVSFYNNEISEKSEIFDDQFSVERPDGSNFTLKIRSTKLEDSAMYFCASSDLTGENSPLHFGNGTRLTVT.

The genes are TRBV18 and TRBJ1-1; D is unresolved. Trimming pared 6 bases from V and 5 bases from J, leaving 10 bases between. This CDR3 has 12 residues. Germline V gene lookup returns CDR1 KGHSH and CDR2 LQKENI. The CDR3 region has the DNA TGTGCCAGCTCGCCGCTGCGGACTGAAGCTTTCTTT. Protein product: CASSPLRTEAFF.

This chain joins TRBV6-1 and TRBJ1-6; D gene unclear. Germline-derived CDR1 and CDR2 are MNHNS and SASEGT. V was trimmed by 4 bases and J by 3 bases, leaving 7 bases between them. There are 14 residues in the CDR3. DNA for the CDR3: TGTGCCAGCAGTGGCAAAAGCTATAATTCACCCCTCCACTTT. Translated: CASSGKSYNSPLHF.

The CDR3 region is CASRGLIQNGYTF. The DNA of the CDR3 is TGTGCCAGCAGGGGCCTGATTCAAAATGGCTACACCTTC. This sequence joins TRBV6-6 and TRBJ1-2, with D hard to call. The CDR3 consists of 13 residues. V dropped 6 bases and J dropped 6 bases, with 14 bases sitting between them. CDR1 is MNHNY, CDR2 SVGAGI, per germline (reference sequence).

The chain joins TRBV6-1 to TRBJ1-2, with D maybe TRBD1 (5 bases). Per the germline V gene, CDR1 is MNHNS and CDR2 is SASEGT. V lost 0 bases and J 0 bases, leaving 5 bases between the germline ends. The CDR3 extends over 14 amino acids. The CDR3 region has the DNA TGTGCCAGCAGTGAAGCGGGACCTAACTATGGCTACACCTTC. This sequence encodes CASSEAGPNYGYTF.

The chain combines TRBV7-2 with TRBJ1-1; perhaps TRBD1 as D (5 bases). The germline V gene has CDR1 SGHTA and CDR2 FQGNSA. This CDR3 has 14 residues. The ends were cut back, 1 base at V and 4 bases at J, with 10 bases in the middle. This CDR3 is CASSLVRGVTEAFF. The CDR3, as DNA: TGTGCCAGCAGCTTAGTACGAGGGGTCACTGAAGCTTTCTTT.

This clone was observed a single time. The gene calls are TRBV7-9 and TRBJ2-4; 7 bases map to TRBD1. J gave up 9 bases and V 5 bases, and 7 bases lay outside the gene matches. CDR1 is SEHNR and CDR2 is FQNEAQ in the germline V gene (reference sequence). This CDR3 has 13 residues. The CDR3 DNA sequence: TGTGCCAGCAGCACCGGACACAGGGGCATTCAGTACTTC. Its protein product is CASSTGHRGIQYF.

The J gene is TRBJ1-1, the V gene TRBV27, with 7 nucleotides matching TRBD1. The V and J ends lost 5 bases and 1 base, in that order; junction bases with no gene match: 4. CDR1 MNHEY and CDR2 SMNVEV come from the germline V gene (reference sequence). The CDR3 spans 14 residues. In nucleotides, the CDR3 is TGTGCCAGCAGTGAACAGGGGAGGAACACTGAAGCTTTCTTT. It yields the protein CASSEQGRNTEAFF.

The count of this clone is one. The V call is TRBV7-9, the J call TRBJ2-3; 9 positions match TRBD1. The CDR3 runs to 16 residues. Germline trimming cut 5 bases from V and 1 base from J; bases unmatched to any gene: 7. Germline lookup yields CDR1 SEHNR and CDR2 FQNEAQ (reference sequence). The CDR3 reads CASSAYRGPGTDTQYF. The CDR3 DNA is TGTGCCAGCAGCGCGTACAGGGGGCCTGGCACAGATACGCAGTATTTT.

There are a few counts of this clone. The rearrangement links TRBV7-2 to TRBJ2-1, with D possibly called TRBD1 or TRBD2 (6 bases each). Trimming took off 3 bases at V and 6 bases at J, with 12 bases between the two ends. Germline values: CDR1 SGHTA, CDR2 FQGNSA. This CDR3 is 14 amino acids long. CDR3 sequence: CASSLRGVGNEQFF. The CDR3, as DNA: TGTGCCAGCAGCTTGAGGGGGGTCGGCAATGAGCAGTTCTTC.

The CDR3 is CASSSGTRGRETQYF. The CDR3 DNA reads TGTGCCAGCAGTTCCGGGACAAGGGGAAGGGAGACCCAGTACTTC. The chain recombines TRBV28 with TRBJ2-5; a possible D gene is TRBD1 (6 bases). The ends were cut back, 4 bases at V and 5 bases at J, with 17 bases in the middle. The CDR3 sequence is 15 residues long. CDR1 is MDHEN, CDR2 SYDVKM, per germline.

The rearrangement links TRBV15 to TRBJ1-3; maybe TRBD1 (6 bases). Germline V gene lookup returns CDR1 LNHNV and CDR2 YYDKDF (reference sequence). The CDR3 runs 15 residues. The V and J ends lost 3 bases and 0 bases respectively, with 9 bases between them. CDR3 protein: CATSSGQTSGNTIYF. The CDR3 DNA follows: TGTGCCACCAGCAGCGGACAGACCTCTGGAAACACCATATATTTT.

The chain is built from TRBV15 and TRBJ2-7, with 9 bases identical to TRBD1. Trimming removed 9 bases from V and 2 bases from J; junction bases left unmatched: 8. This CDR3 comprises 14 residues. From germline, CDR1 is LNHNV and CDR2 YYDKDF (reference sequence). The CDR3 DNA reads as TGTGCCACTTCCCGACAGGGGGACACCTACGAGCAGTACTTC. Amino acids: CATSRQGDTYEQYF.

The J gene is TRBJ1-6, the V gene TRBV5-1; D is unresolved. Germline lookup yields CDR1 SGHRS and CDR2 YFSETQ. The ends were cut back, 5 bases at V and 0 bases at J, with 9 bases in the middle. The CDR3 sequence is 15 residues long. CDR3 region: CASRVRSSYNSPLHF. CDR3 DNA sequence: TGCGCCAGCAGAGTCAGGAGCTCCTATAATTCACCCCTCCACTTT.

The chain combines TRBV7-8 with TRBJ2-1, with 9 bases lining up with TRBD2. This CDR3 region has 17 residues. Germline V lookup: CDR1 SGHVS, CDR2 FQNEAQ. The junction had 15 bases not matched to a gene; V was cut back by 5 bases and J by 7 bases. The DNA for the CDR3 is TGTGCCAGCAGCCTTTGGCTAGCGGGGTCCCCTGGGAATGAGCAGTTCTTC. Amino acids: CASSLWLAGSPGNEQFF.

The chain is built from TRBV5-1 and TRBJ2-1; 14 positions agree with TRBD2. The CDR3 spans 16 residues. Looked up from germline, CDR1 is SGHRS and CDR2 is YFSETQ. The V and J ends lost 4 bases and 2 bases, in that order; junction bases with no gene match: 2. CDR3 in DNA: TGCGCCAGCAGCACGGGACTAGCGGGGGCCTACAATGAGCAGTTCTTC. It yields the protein CASSTGLAGAYNEQFF.

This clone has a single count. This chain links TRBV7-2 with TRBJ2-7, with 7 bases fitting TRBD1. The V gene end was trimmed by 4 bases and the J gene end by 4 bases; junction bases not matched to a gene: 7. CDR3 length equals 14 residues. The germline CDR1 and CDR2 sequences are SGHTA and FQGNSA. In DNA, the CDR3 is TGTGCCAGCAGCTCAACGGGACAGATTTACGAGCAGTACTTC. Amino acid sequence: CASSSTGQIYEQYF.

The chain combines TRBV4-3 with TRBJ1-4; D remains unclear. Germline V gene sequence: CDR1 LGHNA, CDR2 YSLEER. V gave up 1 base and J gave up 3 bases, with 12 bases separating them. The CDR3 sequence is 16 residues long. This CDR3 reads CASSQGERQPNEKLFF. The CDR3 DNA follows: TGCGCCAGCAGCCAAGGGGAGAGACAACCTAATGAAAAACTGTTTTTT.

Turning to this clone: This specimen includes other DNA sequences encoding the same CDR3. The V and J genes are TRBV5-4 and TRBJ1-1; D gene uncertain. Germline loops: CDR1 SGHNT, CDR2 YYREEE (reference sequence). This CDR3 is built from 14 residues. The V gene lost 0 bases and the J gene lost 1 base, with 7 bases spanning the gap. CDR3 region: CASSLGRRNTEAFF. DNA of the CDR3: TGTGCCAGCAGCTTGGGGCGGCGGAACACTGAAGCTTTCTTT.

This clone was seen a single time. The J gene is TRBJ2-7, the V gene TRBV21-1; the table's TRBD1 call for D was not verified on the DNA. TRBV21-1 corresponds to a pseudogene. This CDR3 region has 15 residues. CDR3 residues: CASSGSPGAFNEQYF. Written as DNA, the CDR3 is TGTGCCAGCAGCGGGTCCCCAGGGGCGTTCAACGAGCAGTACTTC.

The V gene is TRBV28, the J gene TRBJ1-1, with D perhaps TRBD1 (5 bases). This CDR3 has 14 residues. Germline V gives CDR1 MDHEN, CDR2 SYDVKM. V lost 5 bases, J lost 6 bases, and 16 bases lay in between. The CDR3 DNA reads TGTGCCAGCAGTACCTCACTCTGGGGCGCTGAAGCTTTCTTT. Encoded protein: CASSTSLWGAEAFF.

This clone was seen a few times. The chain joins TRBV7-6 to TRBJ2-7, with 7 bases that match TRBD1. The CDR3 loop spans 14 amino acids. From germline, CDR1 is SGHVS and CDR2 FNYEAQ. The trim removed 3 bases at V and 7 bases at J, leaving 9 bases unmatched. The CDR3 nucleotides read TGTGCCAGCAGCTTGAGGGCAGCGACAGGGGAGCAGTACTTC. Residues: CASSLRAATGEQYF. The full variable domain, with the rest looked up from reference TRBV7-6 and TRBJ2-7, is GAGVSQSPRYKVTKRGQDVALRCDPISGHVSLYWYRQALGQGPEFLTYFNYEAQQDKSGLPNDRFSAERPEGSISTLTIQRTEQRDSAMYRCASSLRAATGEQYFGPGTRLTVT.

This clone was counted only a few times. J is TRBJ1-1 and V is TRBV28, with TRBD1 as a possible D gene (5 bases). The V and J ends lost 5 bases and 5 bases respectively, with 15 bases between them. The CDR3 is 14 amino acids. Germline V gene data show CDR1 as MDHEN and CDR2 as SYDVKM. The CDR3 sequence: CASSPPRGTTEAFF. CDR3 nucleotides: TGTGCCAGCAGTCCACCCCGAGGGACTACTGAAGCTTTCTTT. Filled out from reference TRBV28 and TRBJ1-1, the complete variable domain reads DVKVTQSSRYLVKRTGEKVFLECVQDMDHENMFWYRQDPGLGLRLIYFSYDVKMKEKGDIPEGYSVSREKKERFSLILESASTNQTSMYLCASSPPRGTTEAFFGQGTRLTVV.

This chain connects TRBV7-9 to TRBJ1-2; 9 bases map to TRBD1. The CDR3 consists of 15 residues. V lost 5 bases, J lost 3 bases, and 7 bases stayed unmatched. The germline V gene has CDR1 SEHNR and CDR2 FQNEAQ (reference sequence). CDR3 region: CASSDTGGGDYGYTF. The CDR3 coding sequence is TGTGCCAGCAGCGATACAGGGGGCGGGGACTATGGCTACACCTTC.